Described below is a single TCR beta chain sequence and its context. There is no known antigen for this receptor. Base qualities are missing; no much larger clone stands one base away. This entry comes from a study of T-cell memory formation after mild COVID-19 (dated by TCRdb to about 2021). For the study in its entirety: Most TCR sequence clusters were specific to one of the two donors. In a couple of donors, T-cell clones that expanded and contracted after mild COVID-19 were tracked by sequencing TCRalpha and TCRbeta repertoires over time. The cohort was made up of two young adult volunteers, one female and one male, who were previously healthy.

Ficoll-Paque density gradient centrifugation was used to isolate PBMCs. What the work shows at the level of the full study, not this receptor alone: Clones contracting from day 15 to 85 had balanced CD4/CD8 phenotypes, while a second wave expanding from day 15 to 37 was biased towards CD4+. Some responding clones were detected in pre-infection memory, which suggested that pre-existing cross-reactive memory T cells had joined the SARS-CoV-2 response. Contracting CD4+ clones appeared mostly in the CM and EM memory subsets, whereas CD8+ clones were enriched in EMRA. Only a couple of mild cases were covered in the study, and larger cohorts including severe cases with pre-infection samples were considered necessary. SARS-CoV-2 specificity of the second-wave clones peaking on day 37 was not confirmed.

The CDR3 contains 16 residues, cysteine and phenylalanine counted. Of all the DNA, just the CDR3 is kept, 48 bases in frame from base 1. V loses 6 bases at its end and J loses 7 bases; junction bases beyond the gene matches: 6. The sample was run on an Illumina NovaSeq 6000. TCRalpha and TCRbeta cDNA libraries were constructed by 5'RACE with constant-segment primers, with sample barcodes and unique molecular identifiers being introduced. Trizol reagent was used to extract RNA from every sample. The libraries were amplified in two PCR steps, and the second step added a second sample barcode and Illumina TruSeq adapters. Sequencing of libraries was performed on an Illumina NovaSeq with 2 x 150 bp paired-end reads. On the study's bioinformatics: Demultiplexing of reads and collapsing into UMI-guided consensus sequences were performed with migec v1.2.7. Using mixcr v2.1.11, UMI consensuses were aligned to TRA and TRB V and J templates and then assembled into clonotypes. A clonotype was counted as expanded or contracted only if both edgeR and NoisET called the change significant, with noise models trained on biological replicates. For edgeR calls, the thresholds were a false discovery rate-adjusted p below 0.01 and a log2 fold-change of 1. As an exploratory analysis of dynamics, max-normalized trajectories of the 1000 most abundant clonotypes were examined with PCA combined with hierarchical clustering. Separately sequenced CD4+ and CD8+ repertoires were used to assign a CD4 or CD8 phenotype to each responding clone. In TCRdb, the public reads were trimmed at Q25 with fastp and aligned with MiXCR, with productive beta chains retained. Rows with a matching CDR3 protein are joined into one entry that keeps the most common DNA and genes. These V and J calls are TCRdb output, not the study's own analysis. This sample has around 340,000 distinct CDR3 sequences in its table, and 20% to 25% of those were observed once. 12% of the sample lies in the top ten.

Material: PBMCs or a T cell subset sorted from them (not recorded which). This TCR was sampled from an adult woman who had mild COVID-19 (a few samples of this study predate the infection). The sample titles of this study are shuffled in the database, so cell type and time point are left out; the donor was told from shared clones. Here the chain combines TRBV12-3 or TRBV12-4 and TRBJ2-1, and 16 junction bases match TRBD2. The base sequence is TGTGCCAGCAGCGGGGGACTAGCGGGGGGGCGTAATGAGCAGTTCTTC. It specifies CASSGGLAGGRNEQFF.